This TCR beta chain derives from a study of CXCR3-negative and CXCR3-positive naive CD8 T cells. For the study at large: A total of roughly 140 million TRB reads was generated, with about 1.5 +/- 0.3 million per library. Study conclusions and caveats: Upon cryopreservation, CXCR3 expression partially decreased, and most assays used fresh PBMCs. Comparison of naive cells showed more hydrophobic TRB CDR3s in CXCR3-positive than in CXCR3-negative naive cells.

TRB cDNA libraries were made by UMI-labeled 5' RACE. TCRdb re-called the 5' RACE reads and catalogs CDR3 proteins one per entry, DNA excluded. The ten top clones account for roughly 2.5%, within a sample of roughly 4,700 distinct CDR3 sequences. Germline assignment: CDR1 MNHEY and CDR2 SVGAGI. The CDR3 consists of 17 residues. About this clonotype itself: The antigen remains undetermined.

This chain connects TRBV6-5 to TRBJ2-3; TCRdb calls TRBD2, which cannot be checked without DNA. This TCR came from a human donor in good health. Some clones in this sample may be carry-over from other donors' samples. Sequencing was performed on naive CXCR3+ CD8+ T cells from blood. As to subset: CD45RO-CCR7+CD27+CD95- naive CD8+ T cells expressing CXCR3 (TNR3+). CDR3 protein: CASSYSKWGGRSDTQYF.